This T cell receptor beta chain appears in the sequencing data of a study of shared clonotypes between healthy human individuals. General study results and limits: A small donor pool kept down the genetic and exposure-history diversity that was represented. Generation probability values for non-shared clonotypes were lower than those for clonotypes shared by all four donors.

Several immunoSEQ plates held equal portions of the genomic DNA taken from each subset. Method: immunoSEQ multiplex PCR; TCRdb's copy keeps in-frame clones and lacks some. Of about 1,800,000 clones listed, about 95% are singletons. CD45RO-negative, CCR7-positively selected cells formed the naive CD8 fraction, excluding terminally differentiated effector memory CD45RA+ cells. Details on this clone: Antigen unknown.

Trimming shortened V by 5 bases and J by 6 bases, and 19 bases separated the two germline ends. The CDR3 is made up of 15 amino acids. Germline V CDR1 and CDR2: MNHEY, SVGAGI. This rearrangement joins TRBV6-5 to TRBJ1-1; D uncertain. This TCR derives from a man aged 18 to 29 in good health. Sequencing used naive CD8+ T cells sorted from blood. The CDR3 DNA reads TGTGCCAGCAGTACCTACGGGGAGGAACAACCTGAAGCTTTCTTT. Translated, it gives CASSTYGEEQPEAFF.